Given below is one T cell receptor beta chain in context. This clone came up a few times. No cognate antigen has been identified for it. It has no much larger one-base neighbor in the sample; base qualities were not kept. The data are from a study of beta chain features in type 1 diabetes listed by TCRdb under 2018. General notes on the study: No differences in mean age, gender distribution, total cell number or subset yield were found between patients and healthy donors. Whereas all 30 or so donors provided naive and central memory subsets, regulatory and stem cell-like memory subsets were isolated from just 8 patients and about 8 healthy donors. Across all samples, around 99 million sorted cells were examined, and cell number per subset correlated strongly with RNA yield. The study compared the TCRB repertoires of sorted circulating CD4+ T cell subsets in recently diagnosed type 1 diabetes patients with those in matched healthy donors.

Including the terminal cysteine and phenylalanine, the CDR3 comprises 14 residues. Only CDR3 DNA remains: 42 bases, in frame from the first base. As encoded in the germline V gene, CDR1 is MGHRA while CDR2 is YSYEKL. Trimming removed 0 bases from V and 2 bases from J, leaving 7 bases between the germline ends. From each donor, a single peripheral blood sample of 100 to 150 mL on average was drawn into heparinised tubes. Using a panel that included CD45RO, CCR7, CD25, CD127, CD95 and CD27, naive, central memory, regulatory and stem cell-like memory CD4+ T cells were sorted on a BD FACSAria II. Every sorted population had a purity above 98%. PBMCs were isolated immediately by Lymphoprep density gradient centrifugation and stained directly without culture. So that batch effects would be minimized, each experiment stained and sorted samples in pairs, pairing one healthy donor with one patient. The entire isolated RNA was reverse transcribed using the High Capacity cDNA Reverse Transcription Kit, and thus expressed TCRB transcripts were sequenced. Naive, central memory and regulatory T cell samples underwent deep immunoSEQ sequencing, averaging about 3.5 million total reads per sample. Sorted cells were lysed in RLT buffer, and RNA was extracted using DNase-treated RNeasy Micro or Mini kits according to cell number. To prevent cross-contamination, every cell subset was processed on its own, while patient and healthy donor samples were processed together. The immunoSEQ multiplex PCR was used to amplify TCRB sequences from cDNA, yielding 87-bp fragments that span the CDR3 region. The amplicons were sequenced using the Illumina HiSeq platform. For the original study's pipeline: PCR bias was corrected computationally using synthetic template baselines, and reads within Hamming distance 2 were collapsed, with unmergeable singletons discarded. By aligning reads against IMGT, V, D and J genes, CDR3 length, and insertions or deletions at six rearrangement sites were assigned. Within each subset, clonotype counts were normalized to the number of sorted cells before true diversity and Gini coefficients were calculated with the tcR R package. The overlap coefficient, calculated on TCRB nucleotide sequences, was used to measure repertoire sharing. Out-of-frame TCRB sequences from naive cells were analyzed to stand in for the pre-selection repertoire. TCRdb took over this immuneACCESS table, retaining in-frame rearrangements with V and J assigned. Such tables are incomplete; in checked studies, under half of the missing clones stem from an unresolved V gene, and the remainder is unexplained. That table is the source of V, J and clone size, and D and trimming were worked out from the DNA. This sample is represented by around 240,000 clones; 68% of them were singletons. The ten largest clones add up to 0.053% of the sample.

Study-wide findings and limitations: Shorter templates might have been favored by PCR, but patient and control samples were amplified and corrected together, so both groups would have been affected equally by any skew. Type 1 diabetes patients showed a moderate but significant shortening of TCRB CDR3 length in all four CD4+ subsets. Because small numbers of individuals were included in the HLA sub-analyses, any influence of HLA type on TCRB rearrangement was left unresolved. Because cDNA rather than genomic DNA was sequenced, highly expressing activated cells could have been over-represented, although no difference in activation and CD3 levels was found between groups. Fewer insertions and more nucleotide deletions at VDJ recombination sites were observed in patients with type 1 diabetes, implying thymic rearrangement abnormalities. The naive, central memory and regulatory TCRB repertoires appeared to resemble one another more closely among patients than among healthy donors.

The TCR was taken from a man between 25 and 39 years old in good health. Sample: naive CD4+ T cells from blood. The sample's cell subset or site label is to be understood as: true naive CD4+ T cells. The rearrangement combines TRBV4-1 with TRBJ1-2, with the D segment identity uncertain. For the CDR3, the sequence is CASSQDPRNYGYTF. The bases read TGCGCCAGCAGCCAAGATCCGAGGAACTATGGCTACACCTTC.